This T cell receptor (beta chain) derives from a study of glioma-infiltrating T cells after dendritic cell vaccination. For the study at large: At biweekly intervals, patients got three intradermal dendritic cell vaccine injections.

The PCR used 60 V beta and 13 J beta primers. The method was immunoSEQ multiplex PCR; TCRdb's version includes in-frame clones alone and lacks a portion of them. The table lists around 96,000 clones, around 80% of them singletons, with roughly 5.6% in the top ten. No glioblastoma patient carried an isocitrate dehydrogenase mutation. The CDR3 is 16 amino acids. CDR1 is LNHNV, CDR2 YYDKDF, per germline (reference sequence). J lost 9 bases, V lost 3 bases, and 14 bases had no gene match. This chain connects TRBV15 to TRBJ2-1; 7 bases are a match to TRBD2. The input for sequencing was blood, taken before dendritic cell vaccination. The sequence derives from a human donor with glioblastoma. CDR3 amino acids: CATSRGGFAVEPEQFF. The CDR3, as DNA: TGTGCCACCAGCAGGGGGGGGTTTGCGGTCGAGCCTGAGCAGTTCTTC. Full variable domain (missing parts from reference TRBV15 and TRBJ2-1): DAMVIQNPRYQVTQFGKPVTLSCSQTLNHNVMYWYQQKSSQAPKLLFHYYDKDFNNEADTPDNFQSRRPNTSFCFLDIRSPGLGDTAMYLCATSRGGFAVEPEQFFGPGTRLTVL.